This entry is about one TCR beta chain. Its target is unknown. Profiling relied on immunoSEQ multiplex PCR, and the TCRdb table lists in-frame clones only, not all of them. Among 65,000 to 85,000 clones listed, 93% were seen once. These data come from a study of OX40 agonist ivuxolimab in advanced cancers. Study findings and constraints: At doses 0.1 to 3.0 mg/kg, CD4+ and CD8+ clones expanded.

Germline V CDR1 and CDR2: MNHNS, SASEGT. The CDR3 sequence is 13 residues long. Trimming left V 1 base short and J 1 base short, with 5 bases between. The TCR originated in an adult with an advanced solid tumor such as melanoma, head and neck, liver or kidney cancer. Material: CD4+ or CD8+ T cells sorted from blood, obtained in a trial of the OX40 agonist ivuxolimab. This sequence joins TRBV6-1 and TRBJ2-7; no clear D gene. CDR3 region: CASSEGVSYEQYF. The CDR3 nucleotides read TGTGCCAGCAGTGAAGGGGTTTCCTACGAGCAGTACTTC.